Detailed here is one TCR beta chain. The antigen remains unidentified. These data originate in a study of shared clonotypes between healthy human individuals. Study-level information: Researchers drew samples from a couple of women and a few men aged 18 to 49.

The CDR3 consists of 15 residues. V lost 3 bases and J 9 bases, leaving 18 bases between the germline ends. The V gene's germline CDR1 is SGHAT and CDR2 FQNNGV. The study's findings and limits: Compared with clonotypes that all four donors shared, non-shared clonotypes had lower generation probabilities.

Per the study methods: ImmunoSEQ output lacked quality scores and full-length reads, limiting matched filtering. TCRdb's table, derived via immunoSEQ multiplex PCR, lists solely in-frame clones and lacks some. The V and J calls and clone size are taken from that table; D and trimming were inferred from the DNA. The data contain over a million clones, roughly 74% of them singletons. What was sequenced was memory CD4+ T cells from PBMCs. Subset indicated: CD45RA-negative fraction. This sequence joins TRBV11-2 and TRBJ1-3; D gene ambiguous. This clonotype was obtained from a man aged 18-30 years in good health. Some clones in this sample may be carry-over from other donors' samples. CDR3 region: CASSFSSTLKSTIYF. Written as DNA, the CDR3 is TGTGCCAGCAGCTTCTCCTCGACGTTGAAGAGCACCATATATTTT.